This T cell receptor (beta chain) originates from a study of response to subunit inactivated influenza vaccine (dated 2018 in TCRdb). As for the study more broadly: To follow how T cells responded to a trivalent subunit inactivated influenza vaccine, the researchers relied on deep quantitative profiling of the T cell receptor repertoire.

The germline V gene gives CDR1 as MNHNS and CDR2 as SASEGT. The junction shows trimming of 6 bases on V and 3 bases on J, and the gene matches do not reach 4 bases of it. Including cysteine and phenylalanine, the CDR3 has 13 amino acids. CDR3 DNA is the only sequence kept; it has 39 bases, read in frame from the first base. The library was obtained by RT-PCR. The reads were generated on an Illumina HiSeq 2500. TCRdb reprocessing: public reads trimmed at Q25 with fastp, clones called with MiXCR, in-frame beta chains kept. Under each unique CDR3 protein, matching rows form one entry showing the most common genes and DNA. Here the sample has hundreds of thousands of distinct CDR3 sequences; roughly 14% occur a single time. 11% of the sample is held by the ten biggest clonotypes. This clonotype was observed at least ten times. This receptor's antigen is unknown. No base-level quality is on record; no much larger clone is a single base apart.

Overall study results and their limits: The authors proposed that each seasonal influenza vaccination may bring in only a limited number of new T cells.

The sequence links TRBV6-1 to TRBJ1-2; 7 of the junction bases match TRBD1. The receptor comes from a man aged 45-60 years who received an inactivated influenza vaccine. Donor details come from another sample of the same person, matched by shared clones. The input for sequencing was PBMCs from blood, taken 11 to 12 days after vaccination. The DNA reads as follows: TGTGCCAGCAGAAGGGGGCGAGACTATGGCTACACCTTC. It translates as CASRRGRDYGYTF.